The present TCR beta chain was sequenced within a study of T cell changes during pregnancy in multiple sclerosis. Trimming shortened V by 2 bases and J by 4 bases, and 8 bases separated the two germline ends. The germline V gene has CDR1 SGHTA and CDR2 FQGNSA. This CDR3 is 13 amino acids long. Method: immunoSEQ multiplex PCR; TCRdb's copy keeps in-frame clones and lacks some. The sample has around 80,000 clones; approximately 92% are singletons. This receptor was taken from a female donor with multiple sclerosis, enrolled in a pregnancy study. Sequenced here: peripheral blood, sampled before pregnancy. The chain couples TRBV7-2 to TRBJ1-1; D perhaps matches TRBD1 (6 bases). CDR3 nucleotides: TGTGCCAGCAGCTTACACAGGGTCACTGAAGCTTTCTTT. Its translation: CASSLHRVTEAFF.